A selection of T cell receptor beta chains follows, all from one sample in a study of cytomegalovirus exposure and HLA in healthy donors. Profiling relied on immunoSEQ multiplex PCR, and the TCRdb table lists in-frame clones only, not all of them. Among 50,000 to 80,000 clones listed, roughly 89% were seen once. Material for sequencing was PBMCs. The receptors come from a woman in her late teens or twenties in good health and CMV-seronegative. Both conserved end residues are part of each CDR3. A D gene is named only where the DNA matches it firmly. Size tells how often a clone was seen (once, few, many) or the class of an expanded clone, and some rows leave it out.

v_call,d_call,j_call,clone_size,cdr3_nt,cdr3_aa
TRBV5-1,TRBD1,TRBJ2-5,NA,TGCGCCAGCAGCATACAGGGGGCGGAGGAGACCCAGTACTTC,CASSIQGAEETQYF
TRBV9,TRBD2,TRBJ2-3,NA,TGTGCCAGCAGCGTAGGAGAAGCGGGGGCAGATACGCAGTATTTT,CASSVGEAGADTQYF
TRBV23-1,NA,TRBJ2-5,NA,TGCGCAGAGGAGCCCAACTCTCGGGAGACCCAGTACTTC,CAEEPNSRETQYF
TRBV27,TRBD1,TRBJ1-3,NA,TGTGCCAGCAGTCAGGACAGGGGGAATAGAAACACCATATATTTT,CASSQDRGNRNTIYF
TRBV10-3,NA,TRBJ2-2,once,TGTGCCATCAAGAAAGCGGACAGTAACACCGGGGAGCTGTTTTTT,CAIKKADSNTGELFF
TRBV19,TRBD1,TRBJ1-1,once,TGTGCCAGTAGTAAATGGACAGGGTTAGATACTGAAGCTTTCTTT,CASSKWTGLDTEAFF
TRBV27,NA,TRBJ1-5,many,TGTGCCAGCAGTTTATCCCAGAGCAATCAGCCCCAGCATTTT,CASSLSQSNQPQHF
TRBV15,NA,TRBJ2-5,NA,TGTGCCACCAGCAGAGATGGCCAGGGGAGAGAGACCCAGTACTTC,CATSRDGQGRETQYF
TRBV9,NA,TRBJ1-6,once,TGTGCCACCAGCCGGGAGCATAATTCACCCCTCCACTTT,CATSREHNSPLHF
TRBV7-9,NA,TRBJ1-3,NA,TGTGCCAGCAGCTTAGCAGGACAGAGCTCTGGAAACACCATATATTTT,CASSLAGQSSGNTIYF
TRBV5-1,NA,TRBJ2-3,NA,TGCGCCAGCAGCCGGCAGGGGTCTAGCACAGATACGCAGTATTTT,CASSRQGSSTDTQYF
TRBV27,TRBD1,TRBJ1-5,NA,TGTGCCAGCAGTTTTGGACAGGGAGGCGATCAGCCCCAGCATTTT,CASSFGQGGDQPQHF
TRBV30,TRBD1,TRBJ1-4,NA,TGTGCCTGGGGGGACAGGGGGACCCCGAAAGGAGGTGAAAAACTGTTTTTT,CAWGDRGTPKGGEKLFF
TRBV10-1,NA,TRBJ1-1,NA,TGCGCCAGCAGTACCGGACTGCAGGAGGCTTTCTTT,CASSTGLQEAFF
TRBV30,TRBD1,TRBJ2-2,NA,TGTGCCTGGGGAGGACAGGGACTGCTTCCGAACACCGGGGAGCTGTTTTTT,CAWGGQGLLPNTGELFF
TRBV7-7,NA,TRBJ2-2,NA,TGTGCTAGCAGCCCACCGGGACTCGAGGACACCGGGGAGCTGTTTTTT,CASSPPGLEDTGELFF
TRBV6-5,TRBD2,TRBJ2-5,NA,TGTGCCAGCAGCCGGGGACTAGCGGGAGAGAAGACCCAGTACTTC,CASSRGLAGEKTQYF
TRBV5-6,NA,TRBJ1-4,NA,TGTGCTAGCCGGGGGAACCCGAATGAAAAACTGTTTTTT,CASRGNPNEKLFF
TRBV5-1,NA,TRBJ1-3,NA,TGCGCCAGCAGCTTGGCAGGTTATGGAAACACCATATATTTT,CASSLAGYGNTIYF
TRBV27,TRBD1,TRBJ2-7,NA,TGTGCCAGCAGTTGGGGGACAGGTATCTACGAGCAGTACTTC,CASSWGTGIYEQYF